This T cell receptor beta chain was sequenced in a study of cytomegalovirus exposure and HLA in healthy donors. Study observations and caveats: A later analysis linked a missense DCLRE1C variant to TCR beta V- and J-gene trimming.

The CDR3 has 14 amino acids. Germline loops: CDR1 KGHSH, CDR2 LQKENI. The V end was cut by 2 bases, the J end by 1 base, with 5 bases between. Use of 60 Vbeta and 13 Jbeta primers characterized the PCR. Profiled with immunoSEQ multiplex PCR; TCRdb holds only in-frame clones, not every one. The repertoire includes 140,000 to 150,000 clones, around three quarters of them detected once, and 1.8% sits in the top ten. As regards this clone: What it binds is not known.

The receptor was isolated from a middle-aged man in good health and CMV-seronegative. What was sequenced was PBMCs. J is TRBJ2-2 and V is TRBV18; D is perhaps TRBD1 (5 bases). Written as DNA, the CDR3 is TGTGCCAGCTCACCAGGACAGAACACCGGGGAGCTGTTTTTT. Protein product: CASSPGQNTGELFF.